Listed here are 19 T cell receptor beta chains from one sample, sequenced in a study of OX40 agonist ivuxolimab in advanced cancers. Here immunoSEQ multiplex PCR was the method, and the copy in TCRdb shows in-frame clones only, minus some. Of 50,000 to 70,000 clones listed, about 82% are singletons. Sample: CD4+ or CD8+ T cells sorted from blood, taken in a trial of the OX40 agonist ivuxolimab. The origin of the receptors is an adult with an advanced solid tumor such as melanoma, head and neck, liver or kidney cancer.

The chain employs TRBV5-8 and TRBJ1-4, with 8 bases matching TRBD1. Germline assignment: CDR1 SGHTS and CDR2 YDEGEE. The CDR3 has 15 residues. The V and J ends lost 0 bases and 6 bases, in that order; junction bases with no gene match: 4. The CDR3 loop reads CASSLAPDRDEKLFF. CDR3 DNA: TGTGCCAGCAGCTTGGCTCCGGACAGGGATGAAAAACTGTTTTTT.

This clone was seen only once. This chain uses TRBV7-2 with TRBJ2-1; the match to TRBD2 covers 8 bases. The V segment lost 3 bases and the J segment 13 bases; nucleotides outside the gene matches: 11. This CDR3 comprises 14 residues. Per germline, CDR1 SGHTA and CDR2 FQGNSA. The CDR3 is CASSFLIAGSPQFF. The CDR3 DNA reads as TGTGCCAGCAGCTTCCTTATAGCGGGGTCCCCCCAGTTCTTC.

This clone is labeled medium-sized. An end of the junction differs from the germline gene, which may be a read error. The gene calls are TRBV11-2 and TRBJ2-1; D is uncertain. The CDR3 loop spans 14 amino acids. Germline V lookup: CDR1 SGHAT, CDR2 FQNNGV. CDR3 coding DNA: TGTGCCAGCAGTTTAGAGCGCACCCGGAATGAGCAGTTCTTC. This sequence encodes CASSLERTRNEQFF.

The chain carries TRBV21-1 and TRBJ2-7; no check of the table's D call, TRBD2, against the DNA was made. TRBV21-1 is a pseudogene locus. CDR3 size: 18 residues. The CDR3: CASSKDCRASGTPHEQYF. DNA of the CDR3: TGTGCCAGCAGCAAAGATTGTAGGGCTAGCGGGACACCCCACGAGCAGTACTTC.

V is TRBV25-1 and J is TRBJ1-6, with D possibly TRBD1 on 5 matching bases. Germline values: CDR1 MGHDK, CDR2 SYGVNS. The V end lost 4 bases, the J end lost 7 bases, and 17 bases lay between the germline ends. The CDR3 covers 16 residues. CDR3 loop: CASSADMGLDNSPLHF. The CDR3 DNA reads TGTGCCAGCAGTGCCGACATGGGACTCGACAATTCACCCCTCCACTTT.

The V and J genes are TRBV9 and TRBJ2-5; perhaps TRBD1 as D (7 bases). CDR3 length equals 16 residues. The ends were cut back, 2 bases at V and 4 bases at J, with 18 bases in the middle. Germline assignment: CDR1 SGDLS and CDR2 YYNGEE. The CDR3 DNA follows: TGTGCCAGCAGCGTCGGAGGAGGGGGCCGGGGAGAGACCCAGTACTTC. This sequence encodes CASSVGGGGRGETQYF.

This clone occurred once. CDR3 residues: CASSAGVGGWEQFF. CDR3 sequence (DNA): TGTGCCAGCAGCGCCGGAGTCGGGGGATGGGAGCAGTTCTTC. The J gene is TRBJ2-1, the V gene TRBV11-3, with D perhaps matching TRBD2 (6 bases). Germline lookup yields CDR1 SGHNT and CDR2 YENEEA. The CDR3 is made up of 14 amino acids. The V and J ends lost 5 bases and 10 bases respectively, with 18 bases between them.

The chain joins TRBV5-1 to TRBJ2-5; D is undetermined. The CDR3 runs to 14 residues. V was clipped by 1 base and J by 2 bases, with 9 bases between them. Germline values: CDR1 SGHRS, CDR2 YFSETQ. The chain's CDR3 is CASSLNMIQETQYF. Written as DNA, the CDR3 is TGCGCCAGCAGCTTGAATATGATTCAAGAGACCCAGTACTTC.

The V gene is TRBV30, the J gene TRBJ2-5; D unclear. The germline V and J ends were trimmed by 2 bases and 0 bases, with 7 bases remaining between them. Germline V gene sequence: CDR1 GTSNPN, CDR2 SVGIG (reference sequence). This CDR3 is 13 amino acids long. The CDR3 coding sequence is TGTGCCTGGAGTCAACACTACCAAGAGACCCAGTACTTC. This gives the protein CAWSQHYQETQYF.

The chain joins TRBV6-5 to TRBJ1-2; tentatively, D is TRBD1 (5 bases). Germline V CDR1 and CDR2: MNHEY, SVGAGI. The CDR3 is 13 amino acids. The V gene lost 5 bases and the J gene lost 2 bases, with 9 bases spanning the gap. The CDR3 reads CASSRGENYGYTF. DNA for the CDR3: TGTGCCAGCAGTCGGGGGGAGAACTATGGCTACACCTTC.

This clone showed up just a few times. The CDR3 bases are TGTGCCAGTTCGCCTCAGGGGGCCACCTACAATGAGCAGTTCTTC. The encoded protein is CASSPQGATYNEQFF. This chain connects TRBV19 to TRBJ2-1; 8 bases are a match to TRBD1. Germline CDR1 LNHDA, CDR2 SQIVND (reference sequence). The CDR3 has 15 amino acids. The V and J ends lost 8 bases and 2 bases, in that order; junction bases with no gene match: 8.

The chain uses TRBV9 and TRBJ2-7; tentatively, D is TRBD2 (6 bases). Trimming removed 3 bases from V and 2 bases from J, with 15 bases in between. The germline V gene has CDR1 SGDLS and CDR2 YYNGEE. The CDR3 contains 15 residues. The CDR3 reads CASSAGSESPYEQYF. The CDR3 DNA sequence: TGTGCCAGCAGCGCCGGGAGTGAGAGCCCCTACGAGCAGTACTTC. Full variable domain (rest looked up from reference TRBV9 and TRBJ2-7): DSGVTQTPKHLITATGQRVTLRCSPRSGDLSVYWYQQSLDQGLQFLIQYYNGEERAKGNILERFSAQQFPDLHSELNLSSLELGDSALYFCASSAGSESPYEQYFGPGTRLTVT.

This rearrangement joins TRBV4-3 to TRBJ1-1, with D possibly being TRBD1 (5 bases). V shed 2 bases and J shed 1 base, with 11 bases lying between them. The length of the CDR3 is 15 residues. Germline V gene data show CDR1 as LGHNA and CDR2 as YSLEER. In DNA form, the CDR3 reads TGCGCCAGCAGCCAAAGTTGGAGGGGGAACACTGAAGCTTTCTTT. This gives the protein CASSQSWRGNTEAFF.

V and J are TRBV21-1 and TRBJ1-2; whether TRBD1, the table's D call, matches the DNA was not checked. TRBV21-1 is a recognized pseudogene. The CDR3 covers 13 residues. CDR3 in DNA: TGTGCCAGCAGCCAGGGGGGTGACTATGGCTACACCTTC. It encodes CASSQGGDYGYTF.

V is TRBV6-6 and J is TRBJ1-2, with 9 bases that match TRBD1. Trimming at V came to 6 bases and at J to 2 bases, leaving 4 bases not matched to a gene. CDR3 length equals 14 residues. Germline V gives CDR1 MNHNY, CDR2 SVGAGI (reference sequence). DNA for the CDR3: TGTGCCAGCAGGAGGGACAGGGCAAACTATGGCTACACCTTC. The encoded protein is CASRRDRANYGYTF.

This clone was seen a few times. The chain recombines TRBV5-1 with TRBJ1-2; TRBD1 matches at 8 bases. V was pared by 7 bases and J by 6 bases, with 8 bases of the junction left unmatched. Germline CDR1 reads SGHRS; CDR2 reads YFSETQ. The CDR3 has 13 amino acids. The CDR3 spells CASRWTGKNGYTF. The CDR3 coding sequence is TGCGCCAGCCGTTGGACAGGGAAAAATGGCTACACCTTC.

The chain uses TRBV6-1 and TRBJ2-3, with 9 bases fitting TRBD1. The CDR3 covers 16 residues. Germline CDR1 is MNHNS and CDR2 is SASEGT. V lost 1 base, J lost 6 bases, and 8 bases stayed unmatched. The CDR3 region is CASSEGWTGVGDTQYF. CDR3 DNA sequence: TGTGCCAGCAGTGAAGGATGGACAGGGGTAGGGGATACGCAGTATTTT.

J is TRBJ1-1 and V is TRBV7-3; 7 bases agree with TRBD1. Germline-derived CDR1 and CDR2 are SGHTA and FQGTGA. The CDR3 is 13 residues long. V was pared by 2 bases and J by 7 bases, with 4 bases of the junction left unmatched. The CDR3 sequence: CASSLDREGEAFF. The CDR3 DNA reads TGTGCCAGCAGCTTAGACAGGGAGGGTGAAGCTTTCTTT.

This chain joins TRBV18 and TRBJ1-2; 8 positions match TRBD1. The CDR3 sequence is 16 residues long. The V gene end was trimmed by 4 bases and the J gene end by 7 bases; junction bases not matched to a gene: 14. The germline CDR1 and CDR2 sequences are KGHSH and LQKENI. The CDR3 reads CASSLNIGTGLGGYTF. The CDR3 DNA is TGTGCCAGCTCACTGAATATAGGGACAGGCCTGGGTGGCTACACCTTC.